Listed below are T cell receptor beta chains from one sample, sequenced in a study of blood T cell repertoires in COVID-19. Sequencing was performed with immunoSEQ multiplex PCR; in TCRdb, only in-frame clones are kept and a portion is missing. The data hold more than 200,000 clones, with 75% to 90% observed a single time. Sequenced input: peripheral blood. Receptors originate from a woman in her sixties or seventies with active or convalescent COVID-19. CDR3s include the opening cysteine and the closing phenylalanine or tryptophan. Each record gives: J gene, clone size, D gene, V gene, CDR3 DNA, CDR3 protein. A D gene is named only where the DNA matches it firmly. Not all rows give a size; the values are once, few, many and, for expanded clones, a class.

J gene: TRBJ2-7; clone size: -; D gene: -; V gene: TRBV27; CDR3 DNA: TGTGCCAGCAGTTTAGTCCCAGGGATCGGTGGGACGGGGGACTACGAGCAGTACTTC; CDR3 protein: CASSLVPGIGGTGDYEQYF
J gene: TRBJ2-5; clone size: once; D gene: TRBD2; V gene: TRBV5-1; CDR3 DNA: TGCGCCAGCAGCTTGGGACTAGCGGGATCGTACCAAGAGACCCAGTACTTC; CDR3 protein: CASSLGLAGSYQETQYF
J gene: TRBJ1-5; clone size: -; D gene: -; V gene: TRBV6-5; CDR3 DNA: TGTGCCAGCAGTTACGTGCAGGGCAGTCAGCCCCAGCATTTT; CDR3 protein: CASSYVQGSQPQHF
J gene: TRBJ1-2; clone size: -; D gene: TRBD1; V gene: TRBV19; CDR3 DNA: TGTGCCAGTAGTATCCTGACACACAGGGGGGATATCTATGGCTACACCTTC; CDR3 protein: CASSILTHRGDIYGYTF
J gene: TRBJ2-2; clone size: -; D gene: -; V gene: TRBV19; CDR3 DNA: TGTGCCAGTAGTCCCGGGACACCTGGAACCGGGGAGCTGTTTTTT; CDR3 protein: CASSPGTPGTGELFF
J gene: TRBJ1-1; clone size: -; D gene: -; V gene: TRBV30; CDR3 DNA: TGTGCCTGGAGTTTACAGCCGAACACTGAAGCTTTCTTT; CDR3 protein: CAWSLQPNTEAFF
J gene: TRBJ2-3; clone size: -; D gene: -; V gene: TRBV5-1; CDR3 DNA: TGCGCCAGCAGCGATCAGGGTATTAACACAGATACGCAGTATTTT; CDR3 protein: CASSDQGINTDTQYF
J gene: TRBJ2-3; clone size: -; D gene: TRBD2; V gene: TRBV11-2; CDR3 DNA: TGTGCCAGCAGTTGGGGGGGTACAGATACGCAGTATTTT; CDR3 protein: CASSWGGTDTQYF
J gene: TRBJ1-5; clone size: -; D gene: -; V gene: TRBV6-6; CDR3 DNA: TGTGCCAGCAGTTACTCCGGGGTGATGCCCCAGCATTTT; CDR3 protein: CASSYSGVMPQHF
J gene: TRBJ1-1; clone size: -; D gene: -; V gene: TRBV7-3; CDR3 DNA: TGTGCCAGCAGCTTAATGGCTACCCAGGGCACTGAAGCTTTCTTT; CDR3 protein: CASSLMATQGTEAFF
J gene: TRBJ1-2; clone size: -; D gene: -; V gene: TRBV30; CDR3 DNA: TGTGCCTCTTCGCTCGGTCCTGAGGGCTACACCTTC; CDR3 protein: CASSLGPEGYTF
J gene: TRBJ2-3; clone size: -; D gene: TRBD2; V gene: TRBV6-5; CDR3 DNA: TGTGCCAGCAGGGGCGGGGGGGGAATAGATACGCAGTATTTT; CDR3 protein: CASRGGGGIDTQYF
J gene: TRBJ1-4; clone size: -; D gene: -; V gene: TRBV19; CDR3 DNA: TGTGCCAGTAGTGCCCACAGGGATGAAAAACTGTTTTTT; CDR3 protein: CASSAHRDEKLFF